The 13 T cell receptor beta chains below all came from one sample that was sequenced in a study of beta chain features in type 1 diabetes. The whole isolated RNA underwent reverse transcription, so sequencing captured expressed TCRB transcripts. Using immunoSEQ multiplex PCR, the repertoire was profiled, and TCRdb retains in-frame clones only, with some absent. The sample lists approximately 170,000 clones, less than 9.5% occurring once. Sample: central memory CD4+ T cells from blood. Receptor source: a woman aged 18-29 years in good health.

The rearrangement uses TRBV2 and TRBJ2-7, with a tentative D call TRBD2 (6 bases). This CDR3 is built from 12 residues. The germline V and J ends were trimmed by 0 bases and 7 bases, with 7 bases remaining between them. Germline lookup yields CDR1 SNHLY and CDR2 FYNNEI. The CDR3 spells CASSEAGREQYF. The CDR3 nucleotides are TGTGCCAGCAGTGAAGCGGGGAGGGAGCAGTACTTC.

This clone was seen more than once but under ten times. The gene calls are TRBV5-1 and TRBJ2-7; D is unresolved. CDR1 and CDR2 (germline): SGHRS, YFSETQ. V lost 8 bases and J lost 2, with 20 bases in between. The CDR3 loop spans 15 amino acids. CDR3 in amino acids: CARRKVTQATYEQYF. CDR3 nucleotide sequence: TGCGCCAGACGAAAGGTAACGCAGGCAACCTACGAGCAGTACTTC. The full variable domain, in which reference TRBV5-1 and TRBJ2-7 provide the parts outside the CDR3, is KAGVTQTPRYLIKTRGQQVTLSCSPISGHRSVSWYQQTPGQGLQFLFEYFSETQRNKGNFPGRFSGRQFSNSRSEMNVSTLELGDSALYLCARRKVTQATYEQYFGPGTRLTVT.

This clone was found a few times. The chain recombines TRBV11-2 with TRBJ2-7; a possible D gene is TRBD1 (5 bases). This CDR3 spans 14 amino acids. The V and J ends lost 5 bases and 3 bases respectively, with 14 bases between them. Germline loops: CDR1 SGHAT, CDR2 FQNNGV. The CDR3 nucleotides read TGTGCCAGCAGCCCCCAGACAGAGGACTACGAGCAGTACTTC. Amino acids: CASSPQTEDYEQYF.

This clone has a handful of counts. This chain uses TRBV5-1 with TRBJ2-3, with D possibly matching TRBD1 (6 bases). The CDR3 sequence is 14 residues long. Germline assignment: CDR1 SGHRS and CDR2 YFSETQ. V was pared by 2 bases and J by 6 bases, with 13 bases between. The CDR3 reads CASSFVAGADTQYF. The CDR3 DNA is TGCGCCAGCAGCTTCGTAGCAGGGGCGGATACGCAGTATTTT.

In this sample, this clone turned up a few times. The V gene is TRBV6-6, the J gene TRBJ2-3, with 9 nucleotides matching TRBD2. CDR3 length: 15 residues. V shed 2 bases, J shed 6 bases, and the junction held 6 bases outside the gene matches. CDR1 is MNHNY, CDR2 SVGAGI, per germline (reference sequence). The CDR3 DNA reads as TGTGCCAGCAGTTACGGAGCGGGAGGCAAGGATACGCAGTATTTT. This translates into CASSYGAGGKDTQYF.

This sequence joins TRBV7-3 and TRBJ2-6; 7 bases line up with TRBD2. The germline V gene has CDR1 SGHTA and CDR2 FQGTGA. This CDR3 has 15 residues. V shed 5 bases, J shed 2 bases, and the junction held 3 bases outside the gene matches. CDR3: CASSPGRAGANVLTF. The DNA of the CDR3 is TGTGCCAGCAGCCCGGGGAGGGCTGGGGCCAACGTCCTGACTTTC.

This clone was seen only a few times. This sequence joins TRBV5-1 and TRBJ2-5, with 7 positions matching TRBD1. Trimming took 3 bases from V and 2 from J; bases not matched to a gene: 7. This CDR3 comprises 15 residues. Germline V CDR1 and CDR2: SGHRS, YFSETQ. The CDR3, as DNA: TGCGCCAGCAGCTCTGGACAGGCGTCACAAGAGACCCAGTACTTC. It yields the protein CASSSGQASQETQYF. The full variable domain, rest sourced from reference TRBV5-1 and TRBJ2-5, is KAGVTQTPRYLIKTRGQQVTLSCSPISGHRSVSWYQQTPGQGLQFLFEYFSETQRNKGNFPGRFSGRQFSNSRSEMNVSTLELGDSALYLCASSSGQASQETQYFGPGTRLLVL.

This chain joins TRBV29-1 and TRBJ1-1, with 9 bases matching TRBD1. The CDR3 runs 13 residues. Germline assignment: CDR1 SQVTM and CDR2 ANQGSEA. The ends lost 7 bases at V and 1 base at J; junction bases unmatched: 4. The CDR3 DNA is TGCAGCGATGGACAGGGGTGGAACACTGAAGCTTTCTTT. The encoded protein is CSDGQGWNTEAFF.

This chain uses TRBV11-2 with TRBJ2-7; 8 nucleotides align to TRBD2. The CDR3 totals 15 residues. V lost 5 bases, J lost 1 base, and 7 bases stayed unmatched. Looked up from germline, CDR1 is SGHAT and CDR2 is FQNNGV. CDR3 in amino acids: CASSHPSGGSYEQYF. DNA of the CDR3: TGTGCCAGCAGCCACCCCAGCGGGGGTTCCTACGAGCAGTACTTC. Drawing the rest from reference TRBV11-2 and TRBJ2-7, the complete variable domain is EAGVAQSPRYKIIEKRQSVAFWCNPISGHATLYWYQQILGQGPKLLIQFQNNGVVDDSQLPKDRFSAERLKGVDSTLKIQPAKLEDSAVYLCASSHPSGGSYEQYFGPGTRLTVT.

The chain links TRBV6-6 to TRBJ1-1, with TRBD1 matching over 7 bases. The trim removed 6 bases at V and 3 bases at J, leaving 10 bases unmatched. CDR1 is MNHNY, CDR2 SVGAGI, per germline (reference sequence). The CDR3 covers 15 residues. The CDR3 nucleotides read TGTGCCAGCAGGCCACAGGGGATGGAGGACACTGAAGCTTTCTTT. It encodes CASRPQGMEDTEAFF.

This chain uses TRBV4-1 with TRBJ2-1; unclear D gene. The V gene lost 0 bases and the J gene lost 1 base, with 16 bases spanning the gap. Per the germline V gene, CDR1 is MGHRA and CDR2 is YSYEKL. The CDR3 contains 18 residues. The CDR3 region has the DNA TGCGCCAGCAGCCAAGAGTTCGCGGCAGCCGCTTCCTACAATGAGCAGTTCTTC. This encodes CASSQEFAAAASYNEQFF.

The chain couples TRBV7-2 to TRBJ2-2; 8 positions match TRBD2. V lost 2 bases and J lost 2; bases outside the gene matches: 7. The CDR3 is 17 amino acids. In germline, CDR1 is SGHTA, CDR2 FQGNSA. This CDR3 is CASSLTSRGANTGELFF. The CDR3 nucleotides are TGTGCCAGCAGCTTAACCTCGCGGGGGGCTAACACCGGGGAGCTGTTTTTT.

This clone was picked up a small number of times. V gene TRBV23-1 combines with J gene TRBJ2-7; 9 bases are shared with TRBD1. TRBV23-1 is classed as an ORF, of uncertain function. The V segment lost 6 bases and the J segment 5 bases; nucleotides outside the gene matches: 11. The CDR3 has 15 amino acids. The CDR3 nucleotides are TGCGCCAGCAGAACCCGGGACAGGGTTTCTCACGAGCAGTACTTC. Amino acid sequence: CASRTRDRVSHEQYF.